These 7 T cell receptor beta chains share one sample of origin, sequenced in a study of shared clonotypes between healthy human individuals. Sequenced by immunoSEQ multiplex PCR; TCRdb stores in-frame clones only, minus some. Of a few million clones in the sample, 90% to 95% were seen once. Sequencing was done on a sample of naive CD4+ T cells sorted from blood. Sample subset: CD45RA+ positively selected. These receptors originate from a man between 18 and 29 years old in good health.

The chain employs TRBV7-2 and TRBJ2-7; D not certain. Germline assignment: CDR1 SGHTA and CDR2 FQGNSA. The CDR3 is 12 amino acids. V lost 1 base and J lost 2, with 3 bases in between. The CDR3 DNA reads TGTGCCAGCAGCTTAGAGGCCTACGAGCAGTACTTC. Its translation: CASSLEAYEQYF.

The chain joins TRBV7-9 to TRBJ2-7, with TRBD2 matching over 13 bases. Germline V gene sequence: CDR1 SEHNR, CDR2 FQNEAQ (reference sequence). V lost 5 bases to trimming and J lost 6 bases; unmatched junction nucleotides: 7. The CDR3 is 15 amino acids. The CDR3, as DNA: TGTGCCAGCAGCCCTAGACTAGCGGGAGGAACCGAGCAGTACTTC. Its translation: CASSPRLAGGTEQYF. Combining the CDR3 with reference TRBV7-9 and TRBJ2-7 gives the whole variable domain DTGVSQNPRHKITKRGQNVTFRCDPISEHNRLYWYRQTLGQGPEFLTYFQNEAQLEKSRLLSDRFSAERPKGSFSTLEIQRTEQGDSAMYLCASSPRLAGGTEQYFGPGTRLTVT.

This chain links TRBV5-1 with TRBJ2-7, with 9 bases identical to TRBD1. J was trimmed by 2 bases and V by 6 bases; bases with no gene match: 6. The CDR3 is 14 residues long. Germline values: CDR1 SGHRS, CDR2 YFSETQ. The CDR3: CASNGQGMTYEQYF. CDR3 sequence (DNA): TGCGCCAGCAACGGACAGGGGATGACCTACGAGCAGTACTTC.

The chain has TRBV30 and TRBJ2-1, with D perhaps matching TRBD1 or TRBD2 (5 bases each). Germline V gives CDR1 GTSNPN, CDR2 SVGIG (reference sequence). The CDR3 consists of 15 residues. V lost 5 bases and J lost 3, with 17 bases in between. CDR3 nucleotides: TGTGCCTGGGCCCTCCTCGGGGCCCTCTACAATGAGCAGTTCTTC. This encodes CAWALLGALYNEQFF.

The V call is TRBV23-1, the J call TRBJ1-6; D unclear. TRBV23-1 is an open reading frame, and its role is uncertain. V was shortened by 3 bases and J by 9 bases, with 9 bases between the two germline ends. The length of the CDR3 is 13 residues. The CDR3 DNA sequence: TGCGCCAGCAGTCAGAATTTGGTTTCACCCCTCCACTTT. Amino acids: CASSQNLVSPLHF.

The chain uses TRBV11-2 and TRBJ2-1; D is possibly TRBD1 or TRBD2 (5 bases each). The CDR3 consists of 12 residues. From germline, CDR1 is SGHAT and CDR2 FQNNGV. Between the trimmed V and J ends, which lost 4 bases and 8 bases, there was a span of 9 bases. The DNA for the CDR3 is TGTGCCAGCAGCTCAGTGGGGGATGAGCAGTTCTTC. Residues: CASSSVGDEQFF.

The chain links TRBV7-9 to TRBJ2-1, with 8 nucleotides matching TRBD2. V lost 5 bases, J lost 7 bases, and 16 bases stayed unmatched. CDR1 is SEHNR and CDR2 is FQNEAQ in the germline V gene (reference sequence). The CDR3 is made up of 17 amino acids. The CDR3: CASSRRGTGGPGNEQFF. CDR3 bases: TGTGCCAGCAGCCGGCGGGGGACGGGAGGGCCGGGAAATGAGCAGTTCTTC.